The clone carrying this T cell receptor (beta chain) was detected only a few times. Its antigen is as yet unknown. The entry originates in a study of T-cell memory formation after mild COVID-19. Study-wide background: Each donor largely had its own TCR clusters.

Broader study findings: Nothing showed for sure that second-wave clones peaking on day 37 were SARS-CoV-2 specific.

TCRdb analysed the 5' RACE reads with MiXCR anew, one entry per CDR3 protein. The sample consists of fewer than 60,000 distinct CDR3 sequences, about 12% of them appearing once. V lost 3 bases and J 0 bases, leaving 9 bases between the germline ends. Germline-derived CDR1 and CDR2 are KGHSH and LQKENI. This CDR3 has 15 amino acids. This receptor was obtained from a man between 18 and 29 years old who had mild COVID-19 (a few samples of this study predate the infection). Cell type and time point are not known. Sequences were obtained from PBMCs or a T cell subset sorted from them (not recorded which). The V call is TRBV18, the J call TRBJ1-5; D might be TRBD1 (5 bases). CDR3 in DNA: TGTGCCAGCTCACCTTCACAGGTTAGCAATCAGCCCCAGCATTTT. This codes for CASSPSQVSNQPQHF.